The source of this TCR beta chain is a study of CD8+CD57+ T cells in acquired aplastic anemia. On the study more broadly: Sorted CD4+ and CD8+ cells gave an average of 3.2 ug of DNA. Overall study findings and caveats: Between patients and controls, about 31 CD8+ CDR3 sequences were found in common.

A word on this clonotype: Its antigen is as yet unknown.

Patients included in sequencing had previously demonstrated CD8+CD57+ cell expansion by flow cytometry. Patients, without exception, had severe acquired aplastic anemia. The study sampled blood from patients who had received no therapy. The CDR3 sequence is 13 residues long. Trimming took 5 bases from V and 0 from J; bases not matched to a gene: 2. Germline-derived CDR1 and CDR2 are DFQATT and SNEGSKA (reference sequence). According to the study, genomic DNA was the template for TCR beta VDJ and CDR3 profiling. One entry per CDR3 protein, called by TCRdb with MiXCR from the reads. Altogether approximately 190,000 distinct CDR3 sequences are present, 40% to 55% being singletons, with the ten largest covering 8.5% to 10%.

The sequence was collected from a human donor with aplastic anemia. The chain uses TRBV20-1 and TRBJ2-7, with TRBD1 matching 9 bases. The sample consisted of sorted CD4+, CD8+, or CD8+CD57+ T cells (not recorded which) from PBMCs. The CDR3 coding sequence is TGCAGTGCTGGGACAGGGATCTCCTACGAGCAGTACTTC. Protein: CSAGTGISYEQYF.